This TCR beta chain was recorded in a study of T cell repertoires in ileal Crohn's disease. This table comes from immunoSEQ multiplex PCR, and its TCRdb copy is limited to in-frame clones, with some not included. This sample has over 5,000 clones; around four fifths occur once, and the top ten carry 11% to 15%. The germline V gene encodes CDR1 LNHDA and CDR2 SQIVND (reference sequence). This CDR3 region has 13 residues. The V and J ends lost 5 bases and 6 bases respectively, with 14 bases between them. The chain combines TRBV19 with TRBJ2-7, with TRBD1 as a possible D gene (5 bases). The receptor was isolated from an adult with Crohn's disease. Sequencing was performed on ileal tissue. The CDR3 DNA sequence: TGTGCCAGTAGTGCCACTTGGACAAGCGAGCAGTACTTC. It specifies CASSATWTSEQYF.